This entry features one T cell receptor (beta chain) sequence. The antigen is not known. The data were obtained in a study of T-cell memory formation after mild COVID-19. TCR alpha and TCR beta cDNA libraries carrying sample barcodes and UMIs were produced by 5'RACE using constant-segment primers. TCRdb reprocessed the 5' RACE reads with MiXCR, giving one entry per CDR3 protein. The repertoire holds 95,000 to 120,000 distinct CDR3 sequences, with about 18% as singletons. Study results and caveats: The main location of contracting CD4+ clones was CM and EM, and that of contracting CD8+ clones was EMRA.

Trimming stripped 3 bases from V and 3 bases from J, with 3 bases between. CDR3 size: 13 residues. CDR1 and CDR2 from the germline V gene are LGHDT and YNNKEL (reference sequence). The sequencing sample was made of PBMCs or a T cell subset sorted from them (not recorded which). The sequence derives from a man aged 18 to 30 who had mild COVID-19 (a few samples of this study predate the infection). Cell type and time point are not known. The V and J genes are TRBV3-1 and TRBJ2-6; D gene uncertain. The CDR3 DNA reads as TGTGCCAGCAGCCATTATGGGGCCAACGTCCTGACTTTC. Encoded protein: CASSHYGANVLTF.